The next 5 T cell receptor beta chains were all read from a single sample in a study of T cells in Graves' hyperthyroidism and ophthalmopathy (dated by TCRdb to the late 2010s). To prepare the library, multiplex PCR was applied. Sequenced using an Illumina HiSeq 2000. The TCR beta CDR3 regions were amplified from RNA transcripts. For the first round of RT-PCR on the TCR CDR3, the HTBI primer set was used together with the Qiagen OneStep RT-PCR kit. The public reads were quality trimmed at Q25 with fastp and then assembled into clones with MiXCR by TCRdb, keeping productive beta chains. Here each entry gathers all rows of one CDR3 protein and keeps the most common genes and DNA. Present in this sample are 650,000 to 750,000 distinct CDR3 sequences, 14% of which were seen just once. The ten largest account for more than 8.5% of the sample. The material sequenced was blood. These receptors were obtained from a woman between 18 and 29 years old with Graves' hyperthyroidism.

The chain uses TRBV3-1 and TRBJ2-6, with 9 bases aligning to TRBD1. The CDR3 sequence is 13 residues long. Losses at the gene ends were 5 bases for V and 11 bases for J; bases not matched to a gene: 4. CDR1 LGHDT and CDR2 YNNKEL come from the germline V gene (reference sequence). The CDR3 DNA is TGTGCCAGCAGCAACCGGGACAGGGACGTCCTGACTTTC. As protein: CASSNRDRDVLTF.

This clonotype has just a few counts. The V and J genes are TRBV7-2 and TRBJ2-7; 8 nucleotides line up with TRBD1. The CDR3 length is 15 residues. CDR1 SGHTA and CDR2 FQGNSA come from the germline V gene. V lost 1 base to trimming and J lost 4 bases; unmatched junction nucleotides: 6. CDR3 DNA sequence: TGTGCCAGCAGCTTAGGGTACAGGGGGGCTTACGAGCAGTACTTC. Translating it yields CASSLGYRGAYEQYF.

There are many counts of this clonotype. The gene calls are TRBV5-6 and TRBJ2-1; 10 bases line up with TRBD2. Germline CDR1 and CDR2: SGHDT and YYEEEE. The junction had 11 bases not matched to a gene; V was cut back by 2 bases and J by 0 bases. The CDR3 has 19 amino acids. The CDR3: CASSFPTSGYTSSYNEQFF. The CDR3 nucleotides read TGTGCCAGCAGCTTTCCGACTAGCGGGTATACTAGCTCCTACAATGAGCAGTTCTTC.

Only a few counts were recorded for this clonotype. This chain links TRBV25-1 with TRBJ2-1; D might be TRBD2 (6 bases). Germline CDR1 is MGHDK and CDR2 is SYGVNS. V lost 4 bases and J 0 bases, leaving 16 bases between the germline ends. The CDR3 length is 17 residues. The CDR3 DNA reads TGTGCCAGCAGTGGACTCATCGCGGGGAGCTCCTACAATGAGCAGTTCTTC. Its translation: CASSGLIAGSSYNEQFF.

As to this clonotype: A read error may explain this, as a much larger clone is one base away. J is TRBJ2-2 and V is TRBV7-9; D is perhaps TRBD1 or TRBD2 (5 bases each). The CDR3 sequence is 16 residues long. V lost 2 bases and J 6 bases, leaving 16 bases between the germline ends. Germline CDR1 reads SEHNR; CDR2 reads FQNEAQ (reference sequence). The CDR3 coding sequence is TGTGCCAGCAGCTTACCCCGTGGCCTGGGGGCCGGGGAGCTGTTTTTT. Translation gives CASSLPRGLGAGELFF.